This entry concerns a single TCR beta chain. Germline V gives CDR1 MNHNS, CDR2 SASEGT. Trimming shortened V by 3 bases and J by 4 bases, and 15 bases separated the two germline ends. This CDR3 is 15 amino acids long. The source of the sample is a study of blood T cell repertoires in COVID-19. On the study more broadly: Nucleic acid was either cDNA or gDNA, and it came from T cells, B-cell-depleted T cells, or PBMCs.

Original analysis: Estimates of nucleated cell counts were drawn from the amplification of reference gene primers. Method: immunoSEQ multiplex PCR; TCRdb's copy keeps in-frame clones and lacks some. V, J and clone size are those of that table, while D and trimming were read from the DNA. This sample has over 200,000 clones, with around 93% found just once. J is TRBJ2-5 and V is TRBV6-1; the D gene is possibly TRBD2 (7 bases). The specimen sequenced was PBMCs or T cells enriched from blood (not recorded which). The clonotype originates from a human donor in a cohort exposed to, infected with or recovered from COVID-19 (not recorded which). The donor label of this sample is uncertain. This CDR3 reads CASSDPPGGAETQYF. The CDR3 DNA sequence: TGTGCCAGCAGTGACCCTCCGGGGGGCGCAGAGACCCAGTACTTC.